This T cell receptor (beta chain) originates from a study of blood T cells in healthy people across ages. General study results and limits: Calculation of diversity from one million T cells yielded estimates considered to be underestimates.

The sample holds many counts of this clonotype. Its matching antigen is unknown. Then a second PCR, running roughly 7 to 11 cycles, was carried out with a sample-barcoded 5' primer and a J-beta primer mix. TCRdb reprocessed the 5' RACE reads via MiXCR and lists one record per CDR3 protein. The table includes around 1,500,000 distinct CDR3 sequences, 28% detected once. The germline CDR1 and CDR2 sequences are SQVTM and ANQGSEA. The CDR3 has 13 amino acids. The V gene lost 6 bases and the J gene lost 7 bases, with 19 bases spanning the gap. Peripheral blood was drawn, around 9.4 milliliters per donor. Isolation yielded PBMCs, at least 6 million per sample, in every case. Per sample, at least 6 micrograms of total RNA were extracted.

The material sequenced was blood. The V call is TRBV29-1, the J call TRBJ2-7; TRBD1 is a possible D gene (6 bases). The source is a woman aged 25 to 45 in good health. The CDR3 nucleotides read TGCAGCGTGCGTGGGGGCGGCGTTGAGGAGCAGTACTTC. It translates to CSVRGGGVEEQYF.